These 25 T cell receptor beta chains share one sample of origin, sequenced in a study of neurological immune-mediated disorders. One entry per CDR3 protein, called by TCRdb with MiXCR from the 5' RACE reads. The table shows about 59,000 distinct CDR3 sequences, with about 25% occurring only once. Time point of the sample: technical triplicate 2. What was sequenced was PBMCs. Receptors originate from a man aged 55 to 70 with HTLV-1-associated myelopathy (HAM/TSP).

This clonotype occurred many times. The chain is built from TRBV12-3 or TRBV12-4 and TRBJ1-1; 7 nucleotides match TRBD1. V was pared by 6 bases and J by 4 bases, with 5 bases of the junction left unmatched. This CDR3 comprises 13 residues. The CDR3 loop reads CASRISGGTEAFF. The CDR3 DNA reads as TGTGCCAGCAGGATATCAGGGGGCACTGAAGCTTTCTTT.

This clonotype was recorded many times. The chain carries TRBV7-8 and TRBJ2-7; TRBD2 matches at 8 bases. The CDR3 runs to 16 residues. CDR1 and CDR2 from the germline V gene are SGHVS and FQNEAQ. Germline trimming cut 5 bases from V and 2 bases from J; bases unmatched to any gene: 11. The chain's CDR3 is CASSPLAGGATYEQYF. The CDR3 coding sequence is TGTGCCAGCAGCCCCCTGGCGGGGGGCGCTACCTACGAGCAGTACTTC.

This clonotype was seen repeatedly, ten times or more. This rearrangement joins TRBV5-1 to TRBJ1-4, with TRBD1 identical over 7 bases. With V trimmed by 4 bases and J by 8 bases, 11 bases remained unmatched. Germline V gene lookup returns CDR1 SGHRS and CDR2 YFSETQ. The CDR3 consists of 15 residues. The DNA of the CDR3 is TGCGCCAGCAGCCAAGGGACAGCTGGGCGGGAAAAACTGTTTTTT. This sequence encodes CASSQGTAGREKLFF.

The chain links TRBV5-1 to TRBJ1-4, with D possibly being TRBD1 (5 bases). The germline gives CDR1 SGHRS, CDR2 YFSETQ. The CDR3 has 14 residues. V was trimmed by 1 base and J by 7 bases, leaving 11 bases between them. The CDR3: CASSLTGAGEKLFF. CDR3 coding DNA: TGCGCCAGCAGCTTGACCGGGGCGGGTGAAAAACTGTTTTTT.

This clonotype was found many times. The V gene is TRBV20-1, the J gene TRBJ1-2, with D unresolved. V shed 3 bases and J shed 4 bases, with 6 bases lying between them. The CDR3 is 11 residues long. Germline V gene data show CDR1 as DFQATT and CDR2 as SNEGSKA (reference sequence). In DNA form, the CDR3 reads TGCAGTGCTAGTTTTGGCTATGGCTACACCTTC. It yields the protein CSASFGYGYTF.

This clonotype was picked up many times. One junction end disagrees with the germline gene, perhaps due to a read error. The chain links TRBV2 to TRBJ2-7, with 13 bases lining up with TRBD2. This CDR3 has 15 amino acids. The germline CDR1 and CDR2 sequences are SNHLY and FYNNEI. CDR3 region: CASSIAGLAGVGQYF. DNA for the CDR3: TGTGCCAGCAGTATTGCCGGACTAGCGGGAGTTGGGCAGTACTTT.

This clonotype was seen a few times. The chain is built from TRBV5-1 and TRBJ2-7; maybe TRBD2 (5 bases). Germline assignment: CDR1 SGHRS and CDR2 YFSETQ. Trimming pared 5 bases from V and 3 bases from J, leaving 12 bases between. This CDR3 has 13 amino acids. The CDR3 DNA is TGCGCCAGCAGTCCGGGGTATGGCTACGAGCAGTACTTC. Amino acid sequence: CASSPGYGYEQYF. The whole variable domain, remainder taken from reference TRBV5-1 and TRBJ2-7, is KAGVTQTPRYLIKTRGQQVTLSCSPISGHRSVSWYQQTPGQGLQFLFEYFSETQRNKGNFPGRFSGRQFSNSRSEMNVSTLELGDSALYLCASSPGYGYEQYFGPGTRLTVT.

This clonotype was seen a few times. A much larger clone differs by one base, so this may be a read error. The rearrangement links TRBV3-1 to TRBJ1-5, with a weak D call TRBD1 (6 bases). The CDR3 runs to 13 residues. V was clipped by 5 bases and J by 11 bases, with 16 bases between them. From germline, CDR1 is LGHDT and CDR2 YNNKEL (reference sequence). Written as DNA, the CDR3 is TGTGCCAGCAGCTCAGAGGGGGGGACGACCCAGCATTTT. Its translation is CASSSEGGTTQHF.

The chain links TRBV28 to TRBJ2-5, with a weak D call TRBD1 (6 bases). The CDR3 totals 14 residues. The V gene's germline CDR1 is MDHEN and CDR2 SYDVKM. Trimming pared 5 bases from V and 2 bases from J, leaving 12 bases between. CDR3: CASSPTGKQETQYF. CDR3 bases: TGTGCCAGCAGTCCCACAGGGAAACAAGAGACCCAGTACTTC.

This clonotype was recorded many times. As DNA, the CDR3 is TGTGCCATCAGTTCCGGGACAATTTCCTACAATGAGCAGTTCTTC. Encoded protein: CAISSGTISYNEQFF. The chain uses TRBV10-3 and TRBJ2-1; D may be TRBD1 (6 bases). This CDR3 comprises 15 residues. From germline, CDR1 is ENHRY and CDR2 SYGVKD. The germline V and J ends were trimmed by 5 bases and 1 base, with 12 bases remaining between them.

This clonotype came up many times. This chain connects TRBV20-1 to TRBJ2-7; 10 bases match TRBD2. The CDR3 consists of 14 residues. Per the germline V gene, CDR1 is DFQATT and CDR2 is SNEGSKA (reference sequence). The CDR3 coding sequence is TGCAGCGTACTCGTACTAGCGGGGCCCTACGAGCAGTACTTC. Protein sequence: CSVLVLAGPYEQYF.

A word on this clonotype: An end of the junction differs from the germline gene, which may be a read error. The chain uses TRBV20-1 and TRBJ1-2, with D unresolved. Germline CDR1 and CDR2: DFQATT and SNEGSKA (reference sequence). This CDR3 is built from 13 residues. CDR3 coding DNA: TGCAGTGCGGCGCAGGCTGGCTGGGATGGCTTCACCTTC. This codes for CSAAQAGWDGFTF.

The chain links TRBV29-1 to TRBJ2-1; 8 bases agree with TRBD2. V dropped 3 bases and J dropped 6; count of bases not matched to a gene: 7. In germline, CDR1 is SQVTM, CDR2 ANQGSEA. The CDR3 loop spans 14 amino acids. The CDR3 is CSVEGAGVVNEQFF. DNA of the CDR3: TGCAGCGTTGAGGGAGCGGGAGTCGTCAATGAGCAGTTCTTC.

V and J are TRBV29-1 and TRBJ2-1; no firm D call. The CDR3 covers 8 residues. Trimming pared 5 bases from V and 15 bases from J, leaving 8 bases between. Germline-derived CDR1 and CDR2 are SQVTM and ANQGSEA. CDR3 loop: CSVFGPFF. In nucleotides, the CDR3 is TGCAGCGTTTTCGGACCGTTCTTC.

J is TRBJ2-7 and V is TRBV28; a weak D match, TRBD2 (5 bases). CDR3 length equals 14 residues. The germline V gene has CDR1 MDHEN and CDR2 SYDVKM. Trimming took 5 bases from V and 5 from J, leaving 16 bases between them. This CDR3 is CASSGPGIRNEQYF. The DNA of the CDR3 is TGTGCCAGCAGTGGACCGGGAATTAGGAACGAGCAGTACTTC. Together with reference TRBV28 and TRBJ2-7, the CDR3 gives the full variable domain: DVKVTQSSRYLVKRTGEKVFLECVQDMDHENMFWYRQDPGLGLRLIYFSYDVKMKEKGDIPEGYSVSREKKERFSLILESASTNQTSMYLCASSGPGIRNEQYFGPGTRLTVT.

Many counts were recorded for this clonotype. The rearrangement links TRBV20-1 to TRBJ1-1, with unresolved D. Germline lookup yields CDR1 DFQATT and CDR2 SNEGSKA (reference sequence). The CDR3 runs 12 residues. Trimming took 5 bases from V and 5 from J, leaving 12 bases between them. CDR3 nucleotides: TGCAGTGCTGGCACGTGGGAAACTGAAGCTTTCTTT. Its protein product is CSAGTWETEAFF.

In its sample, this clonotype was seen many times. The CDR3 region has the DNA TGTGCCAGCAGCTTAGTAGGCTTCACAGATACGCAGTATTTT. Amino acids: CASSLVGFTDTQYF. The V gene is TRBV7-8, the J gene TRBJ2-3; D call uncertain. Trimming left V 1 base short and J 2 bases short, with 7 bases between. The CDR3 spans 14 residues. Germline V gene data show CDR1 as SGHVS and CDR2 as FQNEAQ. Full variable domain (missing parts from reference TRBV7-8 and TRBJ2-3): GAGVSQSPRYKVAKRGQDVALRCDPISGHVSLFWYQQALGQGPEFLTYFQNEAQLDKSGLPSDRFFAERPEGSVSTLKIQRTQQEDSAVYLCASSLVGFTDTQYFGPGTRLTVL.

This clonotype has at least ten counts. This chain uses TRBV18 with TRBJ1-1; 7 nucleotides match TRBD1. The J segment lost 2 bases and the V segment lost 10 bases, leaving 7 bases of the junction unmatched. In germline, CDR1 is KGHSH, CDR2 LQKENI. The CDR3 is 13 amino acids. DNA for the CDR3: TGTGCCACCGAGGGGGCGAGAAACACTGAAGCTTTCTTT. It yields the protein CATEGARNTEAFF.

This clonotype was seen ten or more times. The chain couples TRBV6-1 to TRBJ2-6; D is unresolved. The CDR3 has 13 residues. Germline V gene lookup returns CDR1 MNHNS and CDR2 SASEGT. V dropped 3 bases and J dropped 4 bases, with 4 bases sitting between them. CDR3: CASSESGANVLTF. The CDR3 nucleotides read TGTGCCAGCAGTGAGTCGGGGGCCAACGTCCTGACTTTC.

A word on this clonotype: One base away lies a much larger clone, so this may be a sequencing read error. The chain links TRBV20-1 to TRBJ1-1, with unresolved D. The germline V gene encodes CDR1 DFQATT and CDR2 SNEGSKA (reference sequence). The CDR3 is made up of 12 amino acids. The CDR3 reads CSARLRNTEASF. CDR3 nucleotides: TGCAGTGCTAGATTGCGGAACACTGAAGCTTCCTTT.

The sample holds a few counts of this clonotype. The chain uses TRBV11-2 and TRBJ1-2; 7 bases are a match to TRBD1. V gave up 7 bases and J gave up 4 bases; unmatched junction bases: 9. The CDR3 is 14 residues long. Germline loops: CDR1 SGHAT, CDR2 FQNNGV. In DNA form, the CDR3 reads TGTGCCAGCACCCCAGGGGGATCGGTCTATGGCTACACCTTC. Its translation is CASTPGGSVYGYTF. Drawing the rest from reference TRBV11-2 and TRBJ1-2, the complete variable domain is EAGVAQSPRYKIIEKRQSVAFWCNPISGHATLYWYQQILGQGPKLLIQFQNNGVVDDSQLPKDRFSAERLKGVDSTLKIQPAKLEDSAVYLCASTPGGSVYGYTFGSGTRLTVV.

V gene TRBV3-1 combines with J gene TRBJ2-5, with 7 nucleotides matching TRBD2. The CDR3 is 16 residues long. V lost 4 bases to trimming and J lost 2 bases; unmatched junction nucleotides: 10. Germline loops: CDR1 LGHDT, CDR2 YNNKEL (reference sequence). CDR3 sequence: CASSPYGRWGQETQYF. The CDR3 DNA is TGTGCCAGCAGCCCCTACGGGAGGTGGGGGCAAGAGACCCAGTACTTC.

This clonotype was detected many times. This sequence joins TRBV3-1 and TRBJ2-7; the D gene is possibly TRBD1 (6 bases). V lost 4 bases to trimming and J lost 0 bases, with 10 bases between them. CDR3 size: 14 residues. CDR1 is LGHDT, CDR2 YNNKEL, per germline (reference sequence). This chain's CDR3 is CASSRGHNSYEQYF. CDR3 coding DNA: TGTGCCAGCAGCCGGGGACACAACTCCTACGAGCAGTACTTC.

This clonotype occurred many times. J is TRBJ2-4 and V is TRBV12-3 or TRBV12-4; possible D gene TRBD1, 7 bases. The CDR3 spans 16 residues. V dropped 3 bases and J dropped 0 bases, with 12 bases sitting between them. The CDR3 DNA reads TGTGCCAGCAGTTTCGGGGGACAGAGAGCCAAAAACATTCAGTACTTC. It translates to CASSFGGQRAKNIQYF.

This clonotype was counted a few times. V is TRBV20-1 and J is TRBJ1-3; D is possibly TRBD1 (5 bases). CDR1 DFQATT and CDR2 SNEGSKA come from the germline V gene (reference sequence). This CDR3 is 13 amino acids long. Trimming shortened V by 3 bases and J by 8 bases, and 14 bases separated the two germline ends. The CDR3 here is CSASWGRVDTIYF. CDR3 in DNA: TGCAGTGCTAGCTGGGGGAGGGTCGACACCATATATTTT.